This TCR beta chain was retrieved from a study of CD8 T cells in ankylosing spondylitis. Findings and caveats of the study: Prior work had noted some motif variants in reactive arthritis blood and synovial fluid. A TCR beta motif of several highly homologous variants seemed to mark ankylosing spondylitis blood. Relatively scarce in peripheral blood, disease-linked clones were CD8+. Reportedly, significant enrichment of disease-linked clones occurred in matched ankylosing spondylitis synovial fluid.

The sample holds a few counts of this clonotype. Its target is not known. Quantitative barcoded 5'-RACE was used to prepare TCR beta libraries. MiXCR, applied by TCRdb to the 5' RACE reads, yields one record per CDR3 protein. The sample records 700,000 to 850,000 distinct CDR3 sequences, 12% being singletons. The sequence was obtained from a male donor with ankylosing spondylitis. Input material: blood, either unsorted or a sorted T cell fraction (not recorded which).

CDR3 region: CATSDKSGRPDSVVDTQYF. DNA for the CDR3: TGTGCCACCAGTGATAAGAGCGGGAGGCCCGATTCTGTCGTAGATACGCAGTATTTT. The chain has TRBV24-1 and TRBJ2-3, with 9 bases lining up with TRBD2. CDR3 length: 19 amino acids. Germline V gene data show CDR1 as KGHDR and CDR2 as SFDVKD. The junction had 17 bases not matched to a gene; V was cut back by 3 bases and J by 5 bases.